These 19 T cell receptor beta chains were all obtained from the same sample, sequenced in a study of cytotoxic CD8 clonotypes in ibrutinib-treated CLL. The repertoire was sequenced with immunoSEQ multiplex PCR; TCRdb's copy has only in-frame clones and lacks some. The data hold some 290,000 clones, with roughly 80% observed a single time. Source: PBMCs, taken before ibrutinib treatment. The receptor set was obtained from a human donor with chronic lymphocytic leukemia.

This rearrangement joins TRBV6-1 to TRBJ2-4; D ambiguous. The germline V and J ends were trimmed by 8 bases and 0 bases, with 5 bases remaining between them. The CDR3 runs to 12 residues. The V gene's germline CDR1 is MNHNS and CDR2 SASEGT. CDR3 amino acids: CASERAKNIQYF. The CDR3 nucleotides are TGTGCCAGCGAACGAGCCAAAAACATTCAGTACTTC.

The chain recombines TRBV10-1 with TRBJ1-1; D remains unclear. The germline V gene has CDR1 WNHNN and CDR2 SYGVQD (reference sequence). The CDR3 consists of 14 residues. V was cut by 3 bases and J by 5 bases, with 13 bases left in between. In DNA, the CDR3 is TGCGCCAGCAGTGATATCAAGCTTGGAACTGAAGCTTTCTTT. Translation: CASSDIKLGTEAFF.

The J gene is TRBJ2-5, the V gene TRBV15; 7 positions agree with TRBD2. This CDR3 is built from 15 residues. With 1 base clipped from V and 4 bases from J, the junction kept 6 bases outside the gene matches. Germline-derived CDR1 and CDR2 are LNHNV and YYDKDF (reference sequence). CDR3 nucleotides: TGTGCCACCAGCAGAGTGGTGGGGGGGGGAGAGACCCAGTACTTC. It specifies CATSRVVGGGETQYF.

The chain recombines TRBV6-4 with TRBJ1-2, with a tentative D call TRBD1 (5 bases). The V end lost 9 bases, the J end lost 1 base, and 21 bases lay between the germline ends. The CDR3 totals 16 residues. In germline, CDR1 is MRHNA, CDR2 SNTAGT. The CDR3 loop reads CARGDPNRSYNYGYTF. CDR3 DNA sequence: TGTGCCAGGGGGGACCCGAACAGATCATATAACTATGGCTACACCTTC.

The chain is built from TRBV5-1 and TRBJ2-3; 7 positions agree with TRBD1. Germline V gene data show CDR1 as SGHRS and CDR2 as YFSETQ. The CDR3 extends over 14 amino acids. Trimming at V came to 7 bases and at J to 2 bases, leaving 7 bases not matched to a gene. The CDR3 here is CASRRDRDTDTQYF. The CDR3 bases are TGCGCCAGCCGCCGGGACAGAGACACAGATACGCAGTATTTT. The entire variable domain, with the rest obtained from reference TRBV5-1 and TRBJ2-3, is as follows: KAGVTQTPRYLIKTRGQQVTLSCSPISGHRSVSWYQQTPGQGLQFLFEYFSETQRNKGNFPGRFSGRQFSNSRSEMNVSTLELGDSALYLCASRRDRDTDTQYFGPGTRLTVL.

The chain employs TRBV15 and TRBJ2-7; 11 bases agree with TRBD1. From germline, CDR1 is LNHNV and CDR2 YYDKDF (reference sequence). The CDR3 totals 17 residues. V dropped 4 bases and J dropped 5; count of bases not matched to a gene: 13. The CDR3 bases are TGTGCCACCAGCACATCTTTTTTCGGGACAGGGGGACACGAGCAGTACTTC. Its translation is CATSTSFFGTGGHEQYF.

CDR3: CSDNGPERAFF. Here the CDR3 DNA reads TGCAGTGATAACGGACCAGAAAGGGCCTTCTTT. The chain is built from TRBV20-1 and TRBJ1-1; no definite D call. In germline, CDR1 is DFQATT, CDR2 SNEGSKA (reference sequence). The CDR3 contains 11 residues. V lost 7 bases and J lost 14, with 20 bases in between.

V gene TRBV6-5 combines with J gene TRBJ2-1; TRBD2 is a possible D gene (6 bases). V lost 6 bases to trimming and J lost 4 bases, with 10 bases between them. The CDR3 length is 13 residues. The V gene's germline CDR1 is MNHEY and CDR2 SVGAGI. The CDR3 sequence is CASSLGLYNEQFF. CDR3 nucleotide sequence: TGTGCCAGCAGCCTGGGACTTTACAATGAGCAGTTCTTC.

A note on this clone: Distinct nucleotide sequences in the sample also encode this CDR3. The CDR3 loop reads CASSVDLAGYNEQFF. The CDR3 nucleotides read TGTGCCAGCAGCGTAGATCTAGCGGGGTACAATGAGCAGTTCTTC. This sequence joins TRBV9 and TRBJ2-1; 9 bases fit TRBD2. J gave up 4 bases and V 0 bases, and 2 bases lay outside the gene matches. This CDR3 contains 15 residues. The V gene's germline CDR1 is SGDLS and CDR2 YYNGEE.

V and J are TRBV7-2 and TRBJ2-3; 9 bases match TRBD2. The CDR3 spans 15 residues. CDR1 SGHTA and CDR2 FQGNSA come from the germline V gene. The V and J ends lost 1 base and 5 bases, in that order; junction bases with no gene match: 4. CDR3 sequence (DNA): TGTGCCAGCAGCTTAGGCGGGAGGGCCATAGATACGCAGTATTTT. It is translated as CASSLGGRAIDTQYF.

The J gene is TRBJ2-7, the V gene TRBV29-1, with 13 bases identical to TRBD2. The CDR3 is 13 amino acids. The trim removed 6 bases at V and 7 bases at J, leaving 6 bases unmatched. Germline V lookup: CDR1 SQVTM, CDR2 ANQGSEA. The CDR3 DNA reads as TGCAGCGTAGGGACTAGCGGGACGGGGGAGCAGTACTTC. Translating it yields CSVGTSGTGEQYF.

V usage is TRBV4-2 and J usage is TRBJ2-7, with TRBD1 matching over 10 bases. The CDR3 loop spans 16 amino acids. V gave up 0 bases and J gave up 3 bases; unmatched junction bases: 5. CDR1 is LGHNA, CDR2 YNFKEQ, per germline. This chain's CDR3 is CASSQDPTGGFYEQYF. The DNA for the CDR3 is TGTGCCAGCAGCCAAGATCCGACAGGGGGCTTCTACGAGCAGTACTTC.

The CDR3 coding sequence is TGTGCCAGCTCACCTCTCCGTCCCTACGAGCAGTACTTC. It is translated as CASSPLRPYEQYF. The chain couples TRBV18 to TRBJ2-7, with D unresolved. CDR1 and CDR2 (germline): KGHSH, LQKENI. CDR3 length: 13 residues. Trimming removed 3 bases at V and 2 bases at J, with 8 bases between. The full variable domain, rest sourced from reference TRBV18 and TRBJ2-7, is NAGVMQNPRHLVRRRGQEARLRCSPMKGHSHVYWYRQLPEEGLKFMVYLQKENIIDESGMPKERFSAEFPKEGPSILRIQQVVRGDSAAYFCASSPLRPYEQYFGPGTRLTVT.

The chain is built from TRBV6-6 and TRBJ1-2; 7 positions agree with TRBD1. The germline V gene has CDR1 MNHNY and CDR2 SVGAGI (reference sequence). Unmatched junction bases numbered 6, after V lost 5 bases and J lost 3 bases. The CDR3 totals 14 residues. The CDR3 region has the DNA TGTGCCAGCAGTACCAAACAGGGGTACTATGGCTACACCTTC. It is translated as CASSTKQGYYGYTF.

The genes are TRBV6-4 and TRBJ1-5; the match to TRBD1 covers 8 bases. The CDR3 sequence is 16 residues long. Per germline, CDR1 MRHNA and CDR2 SNTAGT. With V trimmed by 10 bases and J by 0 bases, 11 bases remained unmatched. CDR3 DNA sequence: TGTGCCACCGGGCAGGGGGCAGTTTATAGCAATCAGCCCCAGCATTTT. Protein sequence: CATGQGAVYSNQPQHF.

In this sample, this clone turned up once. This chain connects TRBV4-2 to TRBJ2-3; 7 bases line up with TRBD1. The CDR3 is 17 residues long. Germline CDR1 and CDR2: LGHNA and YNFKEQ. V dropped 1 base and J dropped 0; count of bases not matched to a gene: 7. Here the CDR3 reads CASSQGTGISSTDTQYF. The CDR3 DNA sequence: TGTGCCAGCAGCCAAGGGACAGGAATCTCTAGCACAGATACGCAGTATTTT.

This rearrangement joins TRBV29-1 to TRBJ2-1; TRBD2 matches at 7 bases. Germline CDR1 is SQVTM and CDR2 is ANQGSEA. The CDR3 loop spans 13 amino acids. Unmatched junction bases numbered 8, after V lost 8 bases and J lost 4 bases. The CDR3 nucleotides read TGCAGCCCCCGGGTAGCGGGTTACAATGAGCAGTTCTTC. This encodes CSPRVAGYNEQFF.

The chain is built from TRBV4-2 and TRBJ2-3, with 7 bases fitting TRBD1. Germline lookup yields CDR1 LGHNA and CDR2 YNFKEQ. V shed 4 bases, J shed 1 base, and the junction held 2 bases outside the gene matches. This CDR3 spans 14 amino acids. The CDR3 region is CASSPGQGTDTQYF. DNA for the CDR3: TGTGCCAGCAGCCCCGGACAGGGCACAGATACGCAGTATTTT.

The chain combines TRBV9 with TRBJ2-1; 7 bases are a match to TRBD2. CDR1 is SGDLS, CDR2 YYNGEE, per germline. The CDR3 contains 18 residues. The junction had 18 bases not matched to a gene; V was cut back by 3 bases and J by 6 bases. DNA of the CDR3: TGTGCCAGCAGCGAGGGGCCTAGCGGTTTACGAAGGGGCAATGAGCAGTTCTTC. Its translation is CASSEGPSGLRRGNEQFF.